This paragraph reports one TCR beta chain. The antigen remains unidentified. This specimen comes from a study of T cells after yellow fever vaccination. UMIs were added to TCR cDNA along with a universal primer site when it was made by 5'RACE template switching. Via MiXCR, TCRdb re-called the 5' RACE reads, giving one row per CDR3 protein. The sample carries 620,000 or so distinct CDR3 sequences, around 16% recorded once. CDR1 is MNHEY, CDR2 SVGEGT, per germline. CDR3 length: 17 residues. The germline V and J ends were trimmed by 0 bases and 0 bases, with 12 bases remaining between them. Study-wide results and caveats: FACS-sorted repertoires could harbor abundant contaminating bulk-population clonotypes. After the booster, over 95% of CD4 and approximately 87% of CD8 primary-response clones were re-detected. A faster peak, day 5 versus 15, was reached by the weaker secondary response.

This TCR came from a man in his late teens or twenties who received the YFV17D yellow fever vaccine. This sample comprised PBMCs, obtained 4 to 6 days after the first yellow fever vaccination. The chain carries TRBV6-2 or TRBV6-3 and TRBJ2-4; the D gene is possibly TRBD1 (5 bases). This chain's CDR3 is CASSYSRGQGAKNIQYF. DNA of the CDR3: TGTGCCAGCAGTTACTCGCGAGGACAAGGAGCCAAAAACATTCAGTACTTC.